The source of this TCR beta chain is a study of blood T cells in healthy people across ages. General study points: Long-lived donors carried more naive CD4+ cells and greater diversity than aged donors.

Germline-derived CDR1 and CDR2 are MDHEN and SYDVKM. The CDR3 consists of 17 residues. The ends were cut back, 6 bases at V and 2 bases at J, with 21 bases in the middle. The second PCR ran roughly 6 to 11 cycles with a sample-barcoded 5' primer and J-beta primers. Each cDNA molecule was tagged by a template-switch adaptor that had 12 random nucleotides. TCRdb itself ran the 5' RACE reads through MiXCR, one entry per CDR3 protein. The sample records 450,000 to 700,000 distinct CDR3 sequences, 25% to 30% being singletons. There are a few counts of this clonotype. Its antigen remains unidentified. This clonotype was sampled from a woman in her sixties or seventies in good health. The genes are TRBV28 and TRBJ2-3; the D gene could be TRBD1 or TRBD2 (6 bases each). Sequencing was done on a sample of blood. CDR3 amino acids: CASSPRLTGGVTDTQYF. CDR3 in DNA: TGTGCCAGCAGCCCCAGATTGACAGGCGGGGTCACAGATACGCAGTATTTT.